The entry below gives a single TCR beta chain sequence along with its context. As originally analysed: The assay estimated nucleated cells by amplifying reference gene primers. The repertoire was sequenced with immunoSEQ multiplex PCR; TCRdb's copy has only in-frame clones and lacks some. D and trimming come from the DNA, and the V and J calls and clone size come from that table. The table lists approximately 130,000 clones, around 87% of them singletons, with 15% to 20% in the top ten. This sample was included in a study of blood T cell repertoires in COVID-19. Study-level information: Sources were T cells, B-cell-depleted T cells, or PBMCs; the material itself was cDNA or gDNA.

CDR1 is SGHNT, CDR2 YYREEE, per germline (reference sequence). The CDR3 is 17 amino acids. V dropped 1 base and J dropped 1; count of bases not matched to a gene: 4. V is TRBV5-4 and J is TRBJ2-2; 10 bases line up with TRBD2. The material sequenced was peripheral blood. The sequence derives from a woman aged 45 to 65 who had recovered from COVID-19. CDR3: CASSLLASGGNTGELFF. The CDR3 nucleotides read TGTGCCAGCAGCTTGCTGGCTAGCGGGGGGAACACCGGGGAGCTGTTTTTT. The variable domain in full, completed from reference TRBV5-4 and TRBJ2-2, reads ETGVTQSPTHLIKTRGQQVTLRCSSQSGHNTVSWYQQALGQGPQFIFQYYREEENGRGNFPPRFSGLQFPNYSSELNVNALELDDSALYLCASSLLASGGNTGELFFGEGSRLTVL.